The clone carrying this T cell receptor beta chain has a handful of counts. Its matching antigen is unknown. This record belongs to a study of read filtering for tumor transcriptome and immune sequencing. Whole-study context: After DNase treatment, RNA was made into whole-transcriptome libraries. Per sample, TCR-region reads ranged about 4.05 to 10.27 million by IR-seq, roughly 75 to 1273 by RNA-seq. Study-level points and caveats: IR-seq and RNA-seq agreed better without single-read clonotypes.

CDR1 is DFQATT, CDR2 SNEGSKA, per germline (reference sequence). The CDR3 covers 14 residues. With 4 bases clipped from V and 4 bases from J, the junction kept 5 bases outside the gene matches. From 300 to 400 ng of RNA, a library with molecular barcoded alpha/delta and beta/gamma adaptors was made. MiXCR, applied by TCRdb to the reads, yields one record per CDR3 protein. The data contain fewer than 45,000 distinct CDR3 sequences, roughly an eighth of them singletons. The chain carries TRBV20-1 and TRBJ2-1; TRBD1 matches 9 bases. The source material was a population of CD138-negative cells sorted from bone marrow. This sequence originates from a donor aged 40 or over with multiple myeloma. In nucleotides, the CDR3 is TGCAGTGCTATCCGACAGGGGGGATACAATGAGCAGTTCTTC. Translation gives CSAIRQGGYNEQFF.